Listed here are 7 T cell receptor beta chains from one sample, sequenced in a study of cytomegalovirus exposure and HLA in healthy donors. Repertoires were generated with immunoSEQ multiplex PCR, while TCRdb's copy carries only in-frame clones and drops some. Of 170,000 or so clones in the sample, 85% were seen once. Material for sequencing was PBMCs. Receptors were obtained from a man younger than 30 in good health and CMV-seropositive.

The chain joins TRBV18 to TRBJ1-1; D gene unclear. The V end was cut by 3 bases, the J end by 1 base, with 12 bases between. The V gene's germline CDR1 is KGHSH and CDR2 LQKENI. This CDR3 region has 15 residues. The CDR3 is CASSPPGKRNTEAFF. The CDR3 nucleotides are TGTGCCAGCTCACCGCCGGGGAAGAGGAACACTGAAGCTTTCTTT.

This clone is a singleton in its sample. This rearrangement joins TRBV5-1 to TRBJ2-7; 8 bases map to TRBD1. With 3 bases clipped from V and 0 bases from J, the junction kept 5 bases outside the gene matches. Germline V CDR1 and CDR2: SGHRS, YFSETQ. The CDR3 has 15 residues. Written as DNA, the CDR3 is TGCGCCAGCAGCTGGGGGACAGGATTCTCCTACGAGCAGTACTTC. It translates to CASSWGTGFSYEQYF.

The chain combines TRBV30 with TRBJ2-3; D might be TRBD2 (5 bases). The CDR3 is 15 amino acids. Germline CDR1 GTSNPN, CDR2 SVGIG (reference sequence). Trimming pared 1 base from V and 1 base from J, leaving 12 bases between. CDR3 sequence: CAWSDLAPGTDTQYF. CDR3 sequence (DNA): TGTGCCTGGAGTGATCTAGCACCGGGCACAGATACGCAGTATTTT.

As DNA, the CDR3 is TGCGCCAGCAGCCCAGCCGGGACAGGGTACAATGAGCAGTTCTTC. It codes for CASSPAGTGYNEQFF. The chain has TRBV4-1 and TRBJ2-1; TRBD1 aligns across 9 bases. Germline-derived CDR1 and CDR2 are MGHRA and YSYEKL. Trimming at V came to 4 bases and at J to 4 bases, leaving 5 bases not matched to a gene. This CDR3 has 15 residues.

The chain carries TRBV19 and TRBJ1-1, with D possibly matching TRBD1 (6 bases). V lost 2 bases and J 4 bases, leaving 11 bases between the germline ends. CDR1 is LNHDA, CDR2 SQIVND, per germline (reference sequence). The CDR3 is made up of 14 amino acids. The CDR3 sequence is CASSITGMATEAFF. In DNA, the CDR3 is TGTGCCAGTAGTATAACAGGGATGGCCACTGAAGCTTTCTTT.

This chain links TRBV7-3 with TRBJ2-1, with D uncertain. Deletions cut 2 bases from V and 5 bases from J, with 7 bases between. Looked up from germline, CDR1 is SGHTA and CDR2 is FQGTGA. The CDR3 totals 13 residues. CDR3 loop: CASSLFQNNEQFF. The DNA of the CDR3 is TGTGCCAGCAGCTTATTCCAGAACAATGAGCAGTTCTTC.

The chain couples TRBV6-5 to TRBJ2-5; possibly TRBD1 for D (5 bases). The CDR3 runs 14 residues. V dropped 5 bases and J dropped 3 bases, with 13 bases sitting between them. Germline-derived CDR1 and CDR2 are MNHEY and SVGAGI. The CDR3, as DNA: TGTGCCAGCAGTCGACAGACAGCAGAAGAGACCCAGTACTTC. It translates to CASSRQTAEETQYF.